Listed below are T cell receptor beta chains from one sample, sequenced in a study of blood T cell repertoires in COVID-19. Using immunoSEQ multiplex PCR, the repertoire was profiled, and TCRdb retains in-frame clones only, with some absent. This repertoire shows a few hundred thousand clones, 86% found once; its top ten account for over 10%. Sequencing used peripheral blood. The receptor set was obtained from a woman between 70 and 85 years old with COVID-19, enrolled during active disease. Both conserved end residues are part of each CDR3. The D gene is left open where the match is weak. Clone size is not always given. Where it is, it says once, few, many or a class for expanded clones.

clone size	CDR3 length	D gene	J gene	V gene	CDR3 DNA	CDR3 protein
.	14	.	TRBJ2-7	TRBV11-3	TGTGCCAGCAGCTTAGATGCAGTCTCCTACGAGCAGTACTTC	CASSLDAVSYEQYF
.	14	.	TRBJ1-1	TRBV19	TGTGCCAGTAGCCCACAGGCGATGAACACTGAAGCTTTCTTT	CASSPQAMNTEAFF
.	12	TRBD1	TRBJ1-1	TRBV3-1/TRBV3-2	TGTGCCAGCAGCCAAGGCAGGGGGGAAGCTTTCTTT	CASSQGRGEAFF
few	18	.	TRBJ1-1	TRBV3-1/TRBV3-2	TGTGCCAGCAGCCAAGGAGGACAGCTACTATACATGAACACTGAAGCTTTCTTT	CASSQGGQLLYMNTEAFF
.	14	.	TRBJ2-1	TRBV27	TGTGCCAGCAAACAGGGGAGGCCCTACAATGAGCAGTTCTTC	CASKQGRPYNEQFF
.	13	.	TRBJ1-2	TRBV24-1	TGTGCCACCAGTGATCGGGGGGCTGAGGGCTACACCTTC	CATSDRGAEGYTF
.	14	TRBD2	TRBJ2-7	TRBV28	TGTGCCAGCAGTTTAACGCGGGGGGTCTACGAGCAGTACTTC	CASSLTRGVYEQYF
few	16	.	TRBJ1-1	TRBV18	TGTGCCAGCTCCCCCCGCGCGACCGCGGCGGGCACTGAAGCTTTCTTT	CASSPRATAAGTEAFF
.	14	.	TRBJ1-2	TRBV12-5	TGTGCTAGTGGTTTCGGCCAGGGGAGTTATGGCTACACCTTC	CASGFGQGSYGYTF
.	12	.	TRBJ1-5	TRBV2	TGTGCCAGCAGTGGTCCGAATCAGCCCCAGCATTTT	CASSGPNQPQHF
few	16	.	TRBJ1-1	TRBV3-1/TRBV3-2	TGTGCCAGCACGATAACAGGGCCGGTTGGGGTGACTGAAGCTTTCTTT	CASTITGPVGVTEAFF
.	15	.	TRBJ1-3	TRBV28	TGTGCCAGCAGTTTATGGGGAGACTCTGGAAACACCATATATTTT	CASSLWGDSGNTIYF
few	14	.	TRBJ2-5	TRBV18	TGTGCCAGCTCACCACCGGGAGCTCAAGAGACCCAGTACTTC	CASSPPGAQETQYF
.	12	.	TRBJ1-5	TRBV28	TGTGCCAGCAGCCGTGCGAATCAGCCCCAGCATTTT	CASSRANQPQHF
.	15	.	TRBJ1-2	TRBV19	TGTGCCAGTAGTGCGAATCAGGGGTTCAGTGCTGGCTACACCTTC	CASSANQGFSAGYTF
.	17	.	TRBJ1-1	TRBV30	TGTGCCTGGAGTGTTAGGAGGGGGGGGAAGATGAACACTGAAGCTTTCTTT	CAWSVRRGGKMNTEAFF
.	14	.	TRBJ1-1	TRBV5-1	TGCGCCAGCAGCTCTCAGGGCGGGGGGACTGAAGCTTTCTTT	CASSSQGGGTEAFF
.	16	.	TRBJ2-1	TRBV24-1	TGTGCCACCAGTGATTGGTCAGGAAGCTCCTACAATGAGCAGTTCTTC	CATSDWSGSSYNEQFF
.	14	.	TRBJ1-2	TRBV19	TGTGCCAGTAGTCCAAGACAGGTGCACTATGGCTACACCTTC	CASSPRQVHYGYTF
.	13	TRBD1	TRBJ2-1	TRBV6-5	TGTGCCAGCAGTTTCTCCGGGACAGGGCTCCAGTTCTTC	CASSFSGTGLQFF
.	16	TRBD1	TRBJ1-2	TRBV7-9	TGTGCCAGCAGCTTAGCCCGACAGGGCTTTAACTATGGCTACACCTTC	CASSLARQGFNYGYTF
.	14	TRBD1	TRBJ2-7	TRBV7-3	TGTGCCAGCAGCCCGACAGGGGGGCTTAACGAGCAGTACTTC	CASSPTGGLNEQYF
.	16	TRBD1	TRBJ1-2	TRBV14	TGTGCCAGCAGCCAGGAGAGACAACAGGGGGTTGGTGGCTACACCTTC	CASSQERQQGVGGYTF
.	15	TRBD1	TRBJ1-2	TRBV9	TGTGCCTCTGGGACAGGGGGCGAAGGTAACTATGGCTACACCTTC	CASGTGGEGNYGYTF
.	15	TRBD1	TRBJ2-7	TRBV6-5	TGTGCCAGCAGCCCCTCCGGGACAGGGGGCTACGAGCAGTACTTC	CASSPSGTGGYEQYF
.	15	TRBD2	TRBJ2-3	TRBV27	TGTGCCAGCAGTTTGAAACTAGCGTACCCAGATACGCAGTATTTT	CASSLKLAYPDTQYF
many	14	.	TRBJ2-7	TRBV5-1	TGCGCCAGCAGAAGGGGGACGGGCTCCTACGAGCAGTACTTC	CASRRGTGSYEQYF
.	15	.	TRBJ1-4	TRBV2	TGTGCCAGCCGTCCCTGGGAGGGTAGGACCGAAAAACTGTTTTTT	CASRPWEGRTEKLFF
once	14	.	TRBJ2-5	TRBV9	TGTGCCAGCAGCGTAGAACAGAACCAAGAGACCCAGTACTTC	CASSVEQNQETQYF
.	16	TRBD1	TRBJ2-5	TRBV14	TGTGCCAGCAGCCAAGATCACAGGGGCATAGAAGAGACCCAGTACTTC	CASSQDHRGIEETQYF
.	17	TRBD1	TRBJ1-6	TRBV27	TGTGCCAGCAGTTTAAGCCGCTTTGAGGGGGCCGGGTCACCCCTCCACTTT	CASSLSRFEGAGSPLHF
.	16	TRBD2	TRBJ2-1	TRBV3-1/TRBV3-2	TGTGCCAGCAGCCAGGGACTAGCGGGGGGCCAAAATGAGCAGTTCTTC	CASSQGLAGGQNEQFF
.	16	.	TRBJ1-1	TRBV19	TGTGCCAGCCTCCTGGGGCCCGACAGGCCCAACACTGAAGCTTTCTTT	CASLLGPDRPNTEAFF
.	15	TRBD1	TRBJ1-1	TRBV30	TGTGCCTGGAGTGCCGGGACAGGGAGGACCTCTGAAGCTTTCTTT	CAWSAGTGRTSEAFF
.	14	TRBD1	TRBJ2-5	TRBV5-1	TGCGCCAGCAGTAGACAGGGGATACAAGAGACCCAGTACTTC	CASSRQGIQETQYF
once	18	TRBD2	TRBJ2-7	TRBV29-1	TGCAGCGTTGCCCCTCGACTAGCGGGAGCTCCCTACATTGGCGAGCAGTACTTC	CSVAPRLAGAPYIGEQYF
.	16	.	TRBJ2-3	TRBV21-1	TGTGCCAGCAGCCTCCGGAGGTCCTACTATTCAGATACGCAGTATTTT	CASSLRRSYYSDTQYF